These 15 T cell receptor beta chains were all obtained from the same sample, sequenced in a study of shared clonotypes between healthy human individuals. TCRdb keeps only in-frame clones here, not all; method: immunoSEQ multiplex PCR. Among about 1.1 million clones listed, approximately 80% were seen once. Sequenced input: memory CD4+ T cells from PBMCs. Sample subset: CD45RA-negative fraction. The receptors stem from a man younger than 30 in good health. Some clones in this sample may be carry-over from other donors' samples.

This clone was counted ten times or more. The chain combines TRBV28 with TRBJ1-1; tentative D call: TRBD1 (5 bases). Germline assignment: CDR1 MDHEN and CDR2 SYDVKM. The V gene lost 6 bases and the J gene lost 5 bases, with 16 bases spanning the gap. CDR3 length equals 14 residues. CDR3 in DNA: TGTGCCAGCAGGGCTACTGATCGACAGACTGAAGCTTTCTTT. Protein: CASRATDRQTEAFF.

This rearrangement joins TRBV5-4 to TRBJ2-7; D assignment may be TRBD1 or TRBD2 (6 bases each). The CDR3 totals 16 residues. The V gene's germline CDR1 is SGHNT and CDR2 YYREEE (reference sequence). Trimming cost V 4 bases and J 7 bases, with 24 bases left between them. The CDR3 coding sequence is TGTGCCAGCAGCCCCCAGGGGCGGGGAGGCTCGGGGGAGCAGTACTTC. Its translation: CASSPQGRGGSGEQYF.

The chain links TRBV5-1 to TRBJ2-1; TRBD2 matches at 15 bases. Germline V gene lookup returns CDR1 SGHRS and CDR2 YFSETQ. The CDR3 length is 20 residues. V shed 0 bases and J 1 base; nucleotides not matched to a gene: 8. The CDR3 reads CASSLGLGLAGGGSYNEQFF. CDR3 bases: TGCGCCAGCAGCTTGGGTTTGGGACTAGCGGGAGGCGGGTCCTACAATGAGCAGTTCTTC.

This clone was seen only a few times. This sequence joins TRBV27 and TRBJ2-3; D is ambiguous. The CDR3 has 13 amino acids. Trimming stripped 4 bases from V and 4 bases from J, with 9 bases between. Germline V gives CDR1 MNHEY, CDR2 SMNVEV (reference sequence). In DNA form, the CDR3 reads TGTGCCAGCAGTTATCGCCGCCCAGATACGCAGTATTTT. Its protein is CASSYRRPDTQYF.

The chain couples TRBV9 to TRBJ2-2; D remains ambiguous. Germline V CDR1 and CDR2: SGDLS, YYNGEE. Trimming took off 1 base at V and 1 base at J, with 11 bases between the two ends. CDR3 size: 16 residues. The chain's CDR3 is CASSVRGPENTGELFF. The CDR3 bases are TGTGCCAGCAGCGTACGAGGTCCGGAGAACACCGGGGAGCTGTTTTTT.

In its sample, this clone was seen a few times. This sequence joins TRBV5-4 and TRBJ1-2, with D perhaps matching TRBD1 (5 bases). The V gene lost 3 bases and the J gene lost 7 bases, with 16 bases spanning the gap. The CDR3 loop spans 14 amino acids. CDR1 is SGHNT, CDR2 YYREEE, per germline (reference sequence). Written as DNA, the CDR3 is TGTGCCAGCAGCTATCCCCCGGGGGTCAGTGGCTACACCTTC. Protein product: CASSYPPGVSGYTF. The variable domain in full, with the rest retrieved from reference TRBV5-4 and TRBJ1-2, is ETGVTQSPTHLIKTRGQQVTLRCSSQSGHNTVSWYQQALGQGPQFIFQYYREEENGRGNFPPRFSGLQFPNYSSELNVNALELDDSALYLCASSYPPGVSGYTFGSGTRLTVV.

The CDR3 DNA reads TGTGCCAGCATGGGACTAGCAGGATCTGGGGCCCAGTACTTC. Its translation: CASMGLAGSGAQYF. This chain connects TRBV19 to TRBJ2-5, with 9 bases aligning to TRBD2. Germline V gene data show CDR1 as LNHDA and CDR2 as SQIVND (reference sequence). Trimming at V came to 9 bases and at J to 9 bases, leaving 14 bases not matched to a gene. The CDR3 is 14 amino acids.

The chain couples TRBV11-2 to TRBJ2-1; no definite D call. Germline V gene lookup returns CDR1 SGHAT and CDR2 FQNNGV. The CDR3 totals 15 residues. V shed 3 bases and J shed 0 bases, with 9 bases lying between them. CDR3 sequence reads: CASSFVRSSYNEQFF. CDR3 nucleotide sequence: TGTGCCAGCAGCTTTGTGAGAAGCTCCTACAATGAGCAGTTCTTC.

J is TRBJ2-5 and V is TRBV25-1, with TRBD2 identical over 12 bases. The assigned J gene may be wrong: the sequence end matches TRBJ2-7 better. Germline CDR1 reads MGHDK; CDR2 reads SYGVNS. This CDR3 comprises 14 residues. The CDR3 bases are TGTGCCAGCAGCCTAGCGGGAGGGCCTATCGAGCAGTACTTC. Translated, it gives CASSLAGGPIEQYF.

The gene calls are TRBV11-2 and TRBJ2-3; D gene uncertain. Trimming cost V 2 bases and J 2 bases, with 5 bases left between them. The CDR3 runs to 13 residues. In germline, CDR1 is SGHAT, CDR2 FQNNGV. CDR3 residues: CASSLILTDTQYF. CDR3 DNA: TGTGCCAGCAGCTTAATCCTCACAGATACGCAGTATTTT.

This rearrangement joins TRBV4-2 to TRBJ2-3, with 13 bases that match TRBD2. V was pared by 4 bases and J by 7 bases, with 11 bases of the junction left unmatched. CDR1 is LGHNA, CDR2 YNFKEQ, per germline. CDR3 length equals 17 residues. The CDR3 region has the DNA TGTGCCAGCAGCCCGTCCTTACTAGCGGGAGGGGGGCATACGCAGTATTTT. Its protein product is CASSPSLLAGGGHTQYF.

In nucleotides, the CDR3 is TGTGCCAGCGGAGGGGCTAGCGGGAGAGCCCCCTACGAGCAGTACTTC. This gives the protein CASGGASGRAPYEQYF. V usage is TRBV2 and J usage is TRBJ2-7, with 10 bases matching TRBD2. Germline CDR1 and CDR2: SNHLY and FYNNEI. V trimming: 8 bases; J trimming: 2 bases; junction bases outside the gene matches: 12. CDR3 size: 16 residues.

Written as DNA, the CDR3 is TGTGCCAGGCCCTTGAACACCGGGGAGCTGTTTTTT. This translates into CARPLNTGELFF. This chain uses TRBV6-1 with TRBJ2-2; D gene ambiguous. The CDR3 sequence is 12 residues long. Germline V CDR1 and CDR2: MNHNS, SASEGT. V dropped 9 bases and J dropped 1 base, with 6 bases sitting between them.

The V gene is TRBV28, the J gene TRBJ1-1; D not resolved. The CDR3 has 15 residues. V lost 6 bases and J lost 0, with 14 bases in between. CDR1 MDHEN and CDR2 SYDVKM come from the germline V gene. The CDR3 DNA follows: TGTGCCAGCAGCCGCCAGAGTTCTTTGAACACTGAAGCTTTCTTT. This codes for CASSRQSSLNTEAFF.

The chain employs TRBV7-9 and TRBJ2-5; D unclear. V was clipped by 1 base and J by 0 bases, with 12 bases between them. This CDR3 has 16 amino acids. Looked up from germline, CDR1 is SEHNR and CDR2 is FQNEAQ (reference sequence). The CDR3 DNA follows: TGTGCCAGCAGCTTAGGATTGTTTCCGTACCAAGAGACCCAGTACTTC. Translating it yields CASSLGLFPYQETQYF.